The 27 T cell receptor delta chains below all came from one sample that was sequenced in a study of in vitro expanded adult blood gammadelta T cells. Their target antigens are unknown. TCRdb redid the clone calls on the 5' RACE reads with CATT. The sample lists roughly 320 delta-chain clones, 38% occurring once. Treatment given: AbnobaViscum Pini, a non-fermented European mistletoe (Viscum album, pine host) extract drug, around 1,100 ug/mL. After expansion, live CD3+ TCRgammadelta+ Vgamma9+ Vdelta2+ T cells were sorted by FACS. A one-day pulse of roughly 1,000 ug/mL AbnobaViscum P was given to PBMC before three washes. IL-2 was replenished every 3 to 4 days during an approximately 15-day expansion. Sequenced here: gamma-delta T cells from peripheral blood expanded in culture, sampled from an in vitro culture stimulated with Abnoba P. The receptors stem from an adult in good health.

Concerning this clone itself: This sequence is one base from a far larger clone and is likely a read error. This sequence joins TRDV2 and TRDJ1; 8 bases line up with TRDD3. This CDR3 contains 16 residues. With 2 bases clipped from V and 1 base from J, the junction kept 8 bases outside the gene matches. Germline V gene sequence: CDR1 GEAIGNYY, CDR2 EKD. The CDR3 here is CACDNVLGAPTDKLIF. The CDR3 nucleotides read TGTGCCTGTGACAATGTACTGGGGGCCCCCACCGATAAACTCATCTTT.

This clone was seen a handful of times. This may come from a read error, since a much larger clone is one base off. Other nucleotide sequences in the sample specify the same CDR3. The J gene is TRDJ1, the V gene TRDV2; tentative D call: TRDD3 (6 bases). The CDR3 covers 17 residues. Looked up from germline, CDR1 is GEAIGNYY and CDR2 is EKD. CDR3: CACDTLGNQGDTDKLIF. Here the CDR3 DNA reads TGTGCCTGTGACACCCTGGGGAACCAGGGGGACACTGATAAACTCATCTTT.

This clone was counted a few times. The chain carries TRDV2 and TRDJ1; 13 nucleotides match TRDD3. The J gene was missing in TCRdb and was found by matching the end of the DNA to germline. CDR1 GEAIGNYY and CDR2 EKD come from the germline V gene. V was pared by 3 bases and J by 9 bases, with 12 bases of the junction left unmatched. The CDR3 runs 16 residues. The CDR3 DNA reads TGTGCCTGTGACTCTTACTACTGGGGGATACGGAGAGAACTCATCTTT. It yields the protein CACDSYYWGIRRELIF.

Worth noting for this clone: A far larger clone differs by one base, so this is likely a read error. V and J are TRDV2 and TRDJ1; D gene unclear. No J gene was available from TCRdb, and it was assigned here by a germline match of the DNA. Looked up from germline, CDR1 is GEAIGNYY and CDR2 is EKD. The CDR3 extends over 21 amino acids. The V gene lost 0 bases and the J gene lost 0 bases, with 28 bases spanning the gap. The CDR3 region has the DNA TGTGCCTGTGACACCATTCGTCAGCGAGTAACTGAGGCTCGGTACACCGATAAACTCATCTTT. It codes for CACDTIRQRVTEARYTDKLIF.

Worth noting for this clone: A far larger clone is one nucleotide away, so this likely arose from a read error. The chain recombines TRDV2 with TRDJ1; no definite D call. The J gene is absent in TCRdb and was assigned here via DNA matching to germline. CDR3 length: 14 residues. The ends were cut back, 6 bases at V and 3 bases at J, with 16 bases in the middle. Germline CDR1 reads GEAIGNYY; CDR2 reads EKD. The CDR3: CACHVLGVADKLIF. The CDR3 DNA follows: TGTGCCTGTCACGTCTTGGGAGTAGCCGATAAACTCATCTTT.

This clone was seen a few times. A far larger clone is one base from this, pointing to a likely read error. The same CDR3 also results from other DNA sequences found in this sample. The rearrangement joins TRDV2 to TRDJ1; 9 positions match TRDD3. V lost 0 bases and J lost 5; bases outside the gene matches: 6. CDR3 length: 15 amino acids. Looked up from germline, CDR1 is GEAIGNYY and CDR2 is EKD. CDR3 residues: CACDTLGDEADKLIF. The CDR3 DNA sequence: TGTGCCTGTGACACCCTGGGGGATGAGGCAGATAAACTCATCTTT.

A remark on this clone: It is likely a read error: a sequence one base away is far more abundant. The J gene is TRDJ1, the V gene TRDV2; D is possibly TRDD3 (6 bases). The germline gives CDR1 GEAIGNYY, CDR2 EKD. This CDR3 comprises 16 residues. DNA for the CDR3: TGTGCCCGTGACACCGTGGGGGCTACGTACACCGATAAACTCATCTTT. The encoded protein is CARDTVGATYTDKLIF.

The sample holds a few counts of this clone. A far larger clone differs by one base, so this is likely a read error. The genes are TRDV2 and TRDJ1, with 8 bases lining up with TRDD3. TCRdb is silent on the J gene; assignment here came from matching the DNA to germline. CDR3 length: 17 amino acids. Per the germline V gene, CDR1 is GEAIGNYY and CDR2 is EKD. The CDR3 DNA reads TGTGCCTGTGACACCGTAACTGGGGGCCCGTACACAGATAAACTCATCTTT. It is translated as CACDTVTGGPYTDKLIF.

This clone came up a few times. A much larger clone differs by one base, so this may be a read error. Within the sample, other DNA sequences also encode this same CDR3. V gene TRDV2 combines with J gene TRDJ1; the D gene is possibly TRDD3 (6 bases). Per the germline V gene, CDR1 is GEAIGNYY and CDR2 is EKD. Trimming left V 1 base short and J 5 bases short, with 25 bases between. There are 18 residues in the CDR3. The DNA for the CDR3 is TGTGCCTGTGACACAGTTCCTCATATACTGGGAGCCACAGATAAACTCATCTTT. Amino acid sequence: CACDTVPHILGATDKLIF.

This clone is classed as hyperexpanded. The rearrangement uses TRDV2 and TRDJ1, with TRDD3 matching over 13 bases. CDR1 is GEAIGNYY and CDR2 is EKD in the germline V gene. This CDR3 has 19 residues. J was trimmed by 0 bases and V by 3 bases; bases with no gene match: 12. The CDR3 protein is CACDDVLGDTPGYTDKLIF. The CDR3, as DNA: TGTGCCTGTGACGATGTACTGGGGGATACGCCCGGGTACACCGATAAACTCATCTTT.

With respect to this clone: A far larger clone is just one base off, so this is likely a read error. The sample holds other DNA sequences that translate to the same CDR3. The chain links TRDV2 to TRDJ1, with unresolved D. The J gene was missing in TCRdb and was found by matching the end of the DNA to germline. This CDR3 is 16 amino acids long. Germline V gene data show CDR1 as GEAIGNYY and CDR2 as EKD. Trimming pared 0 bases from V and 8 bases from J, leaving 21 bases between. CDR3: CACDTVGNPIRDKLIF. CDR3 nucleotides: TGTGCCTGTGACACCGTAGGGAACCCAATCCGCGACAAACTCATCTTT.

On this clone itself: One base separates it from a far larger clone, so it is likely a read error. Other DNA sequences of this sample code for an identical CDR3. This chain links TRDV2 with TRDJ1; D not certain. The J gene, absent from TCRdb, was called here by matching the DNA to germline. The CDR3 has 15 residues. The ends were cut back, 0 bases at V and 1 base at J, with 11 bases in the middle. Germline CDR1 reads GEAIGNYY; CDR2 reads EKD. Here the CDR3 DNA reads TGTGCCTGTGACACCGCGTTTCCCCGCACCGATAAACTCATCTTT. This sequence encodes CACDTAFPRTDKLIF.

This clone was detected a few times. With a far larger clone one base away, a read error is the likely cause. J is TRDJ1 and V is TRDV2; no clear D. TCRdb does not report a J gene; here it was assigned by matching the DNA to germline references. Germline lookup yields CDR1 GEAIGNYY and CDR2 EKD. The CDR3 is 15 amino acids. V lost 3 bases and J lost 1, with 14 bases in between. CDR3 protein: CACDPAFPRTDKLIF. In nucleotides, the CDR3 is TGTGCCTGTGACCCCGCTTTTCCCCGCACCGATAAACTCATCTTT.

The chain recombines TRDV2 with TRDJ1; a possible D gene is TRDD3 (5 bases). The J gene was not available in TCRdb and was assigned here by matching the DNA to germline segments. The CDR3 spans 16 residues. Trimming pared 0 bases from V and 3 bases from J, leaving 16 bases between. CDR1 and CDR2 from the germline V gene are GEAIGNYY and EKD. Here the CDR3 DNA reads TGTGCCTGTGACACCGTGGGGCACGGGGGGGCCGATAAACTCATCTTT. Translated: CACDTVGHGGADKLIF.

Worth noting for this clone: A clone one base away is much larger, so this may be a read error. The identical CDR3 is also encoded by other nucleotide sequences in the sample. The gene calls are TRDV2 and TRDJ1; 8 nucleotides align to TRDD3. The germline V gene has CDR1 GEAIGNYY and CDR2 EKD. This CDR3 is built from 20 residues. In DNA form, the CDR3 reads TGTGCCTGTTCGCCGGTTACTGGGGGTATACGAACCTCGTACACTGATAAACTCATCTTT. Amino acids: CACSPVTGGIRTSYTDKLIF.

This clone was observed once. The protein recorded in TCRdb matches a much larger clone and deviates from this DNA's translation at residue 3, suggesting a read error; the protein here is obtained by translating the DNA. The rearrangement links TRDV2 to TRDJ1; 12 nucleotides agree with TRDD3. Germline matching of the DNA provided the J gene here, since TCRdb leaves it blank. The germline CDR1 and CDR2 sequences are GEAIGNYY and EKD. This CDR3 is 18 amino acids long. Here the CDR3 DNA reads TGTGCCCGTGACACCGTGGCTGGGGGATACGCGAGGACCGATAAACTCATCTTT. Protein product: CARDTVAGGYARTDKLIF.

This clone qualifies as large. A much larger clone lies a single base off, so this may be a read error. Other DNA sequences of this sample code for an identical CDR3. The chain links TRDV2 to TRDJ1; D is unresolved. Germline values: CDR1 GEAIGNYY, CDR2 EKD. The V gene lost 0 bases and the J gene lost 5 bases, with 15 bases spanning the gap. This CDR3 is 15 amino acids long. Here the CDR3 reads CACDTIGSRTDKLIF. The CDR3 DNA sequence: TGTGCCTGTGACACCATCGGGTCGCGTACTGATAAACTCATCTTT.

About this clone itself: A far larger clone is one base from this, pointing to a likely read error. CDR3 DNA sequence: TGTGCCCGTGACACCGTAGGCCTTCCTATTCTTGGGGATGTCCCCGCGGTACGGTACACCGATAAACTCATCTTT. Translated: CARDTVGLPILGDVPAVRYTDKLIF. This sequence joins TRDV2 and TRDJ1; 8 nucleotides match TRDD2. Here the J gene was assigned by germline matching of the DNA, as TCRdb has none. The CDR3 is made up of 25 amino acids. The germline gives CDR1 GEAIGNYY, CDR2 EKD.

With regard to this clone: Since a far larger clone is one base different, this is likely a read error. This chain links TRDV2 with TRDJ1; 13 bases map to TRDD3. TCRdb is silent on the J gene; assignment here came from matching the DNA to germline. The length of the CDR3 is 19 residues. Germline V gene lookup returns CDR1 GEAIGNYY and CDR2 EKD. Here the CDR3 reads CAYDDVLGDTPGYTDKLIF. Here the CDR3 DNA reads TGTGCCTATGACGATGTACTGGGGGATACGCCCGGGTACACCGATAAACTCATCTTT.

A word on this clone: The TCRdb protein comes from a much larger clone and disagrees with this DNA's translation at residue 8, likely due to a read error; the protein given here is derived from the DNA. This sequence joins TRDV2 and TRDJ1; D possibly corresponds to TRDD3 (6 bases). Here the J gene was assigned by germline matching of the DNA, as TCRdb has none. V gave up 0 bases and J gave up 0 bases, with 13 bases separating them. The CDR3 sequence is 16 residues long. CDR1 GEAIGNYY and CDR2 EKD come from the germline V gene. This CDR3 is CACDTVGVTYTDKLIF. As DNA, the CDR3 is TGTGCCTGTGACACCGTGGGGGTTACGTACACCGATAAACTCATCTTT.

This clone was recorded a few times. This chain links TRDV2 with TRDJ1; TRDD3 matches at 13 bases. The CDR3 extends over 17 amino acids. From germline, CDR1 is GEAIGNYY and CDR2 EKD. V was pared by 1 base and J by 2 bases, with 6 bases of the junction left unmatched. CDR3: CACDTTGGYARTDKLIF. In nucleotides, the CDR3 is TGTGCCTGTGACACAACTGGGGGATACGCGAGGACCGATAAACTCATCTTT.

This clone is medium-sized in the sample. A far larger clone lies a single base away; this is likely a read error. Other nucleotide sequences from this sample produce the same CDR3. The rearrangement uses TRDV2 and TRDJ1; D gene ambiguous. V lost 0 bases, J lost 5 bases, and 18 bases lay in between. CDR3 size: 16 residues. Germline CDR1 and CDR2: GEAIGNYY and EKD. This chain's CDR3 is CACDTVGNPIRDKLIF. The CDR3 DNA is TGTGCCTGTGACACCGTAGGGAACCCAATCCGAGATAAACTCATCTTT.

To note about this clone: Being one base from a much bigger clone, this may be a read error. Here the CDR3 reads CACLLLGDIADKLIF. The CDR3 region has the DNA TGTGCCTGCCTTCTACTGGGGGATATCGCCGATAAACTCATCTTT. The chain is built from TRDV2 and TRDJ1, with 11 bases identical to TRDD3. Here the J gene came from matching the DNA to germline, since TCRdb omits it. This CDR3 has 15 amino acids. Unmatched junction bases numbered 9, after V lost 7 bases and J lost 3 bases. Germline values: CDR1 GEAIGNYY, CDR2 EKD.

In the case of this clone: Only one base separates this from a far larger clonotype, so it likely reflects a read error. This chain uses TRDV2 with TRDJ1, with TRDD3 identical over 11 bases. The CDR3 spans 18 residues. Germline V gene data show CDR1 as GEAIGNYY and CDR2 as EKD. The CDR3 is CACLPLLGDKRVTDKIIF. The DNA of the CDR3 is TGTGCCTGTTTACCCTTACTGGGGGATAAAAGGGTCACCGATAAAATCATCTTT.

A remark on this clone: This likely came from a read error, as a far larger clone is one base away. Other DNA sequences of this sample code for an identical CDR3. V is TRDV2 and J is TRDJ1; 8 positions agree with TRDD2. V lost 0 bases, J lost 0 bases, and 32 bases stayed unmatched. CDR3 length: 25 amino acids. Germline assignment: CDR1 GEAIGNYY and CDR2 EKD. The CDR3, as DNA: TGTGCCTGTGACACCGTAGGCCTTCCTATTCTTGGGGATGTCCCCGTGGTACGGTACACCGATAAACTCATCTTT. This encodes CACDTVGLPILGDVPVVRYTDKLIF.

This clone is judged large. A much larger clone sits a single nucleotide away, making a read error possible. Within the sample, other DNA sequences also encode this same CDR3. The gene calls are TRDV2 and TRDJ1; 12 nucleotides align to TRDD3. Per germline, CDR1 GEAIGNYY and CDR2 EKD. The V segment lost 0 bases and the J segment 5 bases; nucleotides outside the gene matches: 12. The CDR3 is made up of 18 amino acids. The DNA of the CDR3 is TGTGCCTGTGACACCGTGGCTGGGGGATACGCGAGGACTGATAAACTCATCTTT. Translated, it gives CACDTVAGGYARTDKLIF.

On this clone: A far larger clone lies a single base away; this is likely a read error. The rearrangement links TRDV2 to TRDJ1, with 7 bases matching TRDD3. TCRdb does not report a J gene; here it was assigned by matching the DNA to germline references. Germline CDR1 GEAIGNYY, CDR2 EKD. This CDR3 region has 17 residues. Trimming took 0 bases from V and 0 from J; bases not matched to a gene: 9. CDR3: CACDTVTGDPYTDKLIF. For the CDR3, the DNA is TGTGCCTGTGACACCGTAACTGGGGACCCGTACACCGATAAACTCATCTTT.